This T cell receptor beta chain was retrieved from a study of blood T cell repertoires in COVID-19. Study as a whole: COVID-19 samples collected from the United States, Italy and Spain covered acute and convalescent phases.

Original analysis: Reference gene primer amplification gave estimated nucleated cell counts. Only in-frame clones appear in the TCRdb table, and some are missing; sequencing was by immunoSEQ multiplex PCR. The DNA was the basis for D and trimming; V, J and clone size are from that table. The sample yields fewer than 250,000 clones, 83% seen once. With V trimmed by 0 bases and J by 4 bases, 4 bases remained unmatched. The CDR3 runs to 15 residues. The germline gives CDR1 MNHEY, CDR2 SMNVEV (reference sequence). This clonotype originated in a woman between 45 and 65 years old with acute or convalescent COVID-19. V and J are TRBV27 and TRBJ2-5, with 8 nucleotides matching TRBD2. The sequenced sample consisted of peripheral blood. The CDR3 is CASSLSLGGAETQYF. In DNA, the CDR3 is TGTGCCAGCAGTTTATCCCTCGGGGGGGCAGAGACCCAGTACTTC.